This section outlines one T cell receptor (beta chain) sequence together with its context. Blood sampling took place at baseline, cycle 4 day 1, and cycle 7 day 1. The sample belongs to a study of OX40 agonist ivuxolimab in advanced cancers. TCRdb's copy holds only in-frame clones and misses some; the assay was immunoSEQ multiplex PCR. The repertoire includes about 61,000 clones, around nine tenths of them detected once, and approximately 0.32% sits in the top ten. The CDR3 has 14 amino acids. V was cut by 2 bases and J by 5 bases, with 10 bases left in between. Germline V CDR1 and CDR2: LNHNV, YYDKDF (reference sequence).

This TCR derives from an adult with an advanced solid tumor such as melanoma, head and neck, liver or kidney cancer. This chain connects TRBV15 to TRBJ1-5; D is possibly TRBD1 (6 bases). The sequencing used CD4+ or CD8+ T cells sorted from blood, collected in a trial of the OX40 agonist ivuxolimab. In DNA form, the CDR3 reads TGTGCCACCAGCAGATCGACAGGTTATCAGCCCCAGCATTTT. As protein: CATSRSTGYQPQHF.